The rows below give T cell receptor beta chains drawn from one sample of a study of blood T cell repertoires in COVID-19. Sequencing was performed with immunoSEQ multiplex PCR; in TCRdb, only in-frame clones are kept and a portion is missing. The sample records around 280,000 clones, roughly 85% being singletons. The sample consisted of PBMCs or T cells enriched from blood (not recorded which). The receptor source for this set is a woman in her thirties or forties who had recovered from COVID-19. The CDR3 runs from the conserved cysteine through the conserved F or W. D genes are given only for firm matches. Size is stated for part of the rows, as once, few or many counts, or as a class when the clone is expanded.

J: TRBJ1-4; D: .; V: TRBV27; size: .; CDR3: CASSSPRDKRGEKLFF; DNA: TGTGCCAGCAGTTCGCCTCGGGACAAGCGGGGTGAAAAACTGTTTTTT
J: TRBJ2-3; D: TRBD2; V: TRBV2; size: .; CDR3: CASSVGLAGEADTQYF; DNA: TGTGCCAGCAGTGTTGGACTAGCCGGAGAAGCAGATACGCAGTATTTT
J: TRBJ1-3; D: .; V: TRBV5-6; size: .; CDR3: CASSSLLRGNTIYF; DNA: TGTGCCAGCAGCTCCCTTCTGAGGGGAAACACCATATATTTT
J: TRBJ2-7; D: TRBD1; V: TRBV5-1; size: once; CDR3: CASSSHRQGNSYEQYF; DNA: TGCGCCAGCAGCTCTCACCGACAGGGGAACTCCTACGAGCAGTACTTC
J: TRBJ1-2; D: .; V: TRBV19; size: .; CDR3: CASSVQGTHYGYTF; DNA: TGTGCCAGTAGTGTACAGGGTACGCACTATGGCTACACCTTC
J: TRBJ2-5; D: .; V: TRBV28; size: .; CDR3: CASSRPWTEQETQYF; DNA: TGTGCCAGCAGCCGCCCGTGGACTGAGCAAGAGACCCAGTACTTC
J: TRBJ1-1; D: .; V: TRBV19; size: .; CDR3: CASRASAGLMNTEAFF; DNA: TGTGCCAGTAGGGCCTCGGCAGGACTCATGAACACTGAAGCTTTCTTT
J: TRBJ2-2; D: .; V: TRBV28; size: .; CDR3: CASSLFPAVNTGELFF; DNA: TGTGCCAGCAGTTTATTCCCAGCGGTGAACACCGGGGAGCTGTTTTTT
J: TRBJ2-1; D: .; V: TRBV11-2; size: .; CDR3: CASSLSSVNEQFF; DNA: TGTGCCAGCAGCTTATCGAGCGTCAATGAGCAGTTCTTC
J: TRBJ2-1; D: TRBD2; V: TRBV6-2/TRBV6-3; size: .; CDR3: CASSYSGLADLYNEQFF; DNA: TGTGCCAGCAGTTACTCAGGCCTAGCGGACCTGTACAATGAGCAGTTCTTC
J: TRBJ2-5; D: .; V: TRBV7-6; size: .; CDR3: CASSPNAPRQETQYF; DNA: TGTGCCAGCAGCCCCAACGCCCCGAGACAAGAGACCCAGTACTTC
J: TRBJ2-1; D: .; V: TRBV9; size: .; CDR3: CASSVTASSSGEQFF; DNA: TGTGCCAGCAGCGTCACGGCTAGCAGTTCTGGGGAGCAGTTCTTC
J: TRBJ2-2; D: TRBD2; V: TRBV5-6; size: .; CDR3: CASSSSSGRYQITSGELFF; DNA: TGTGCCAGCAGTTCGTCTAGCGGGAGGTACCAAATTACAAGTGGGGAGCTGTTTTTT
J: TRBJ1-1; D: .; V: TRBV6-2/TRBV6-3; size: .; CDR3: CASSLGGVVNTEAFF; DNA: TGTGCCAGCAGTTTGGGGGGGGTCGTGAACACTGAAGCTTTCTTT
J: TRBJ1-1; D: TRBD1; V: TRBV12-3/TRBV12-4; size: .; CDR3: CASSPGGNTEAFF; DNA: TGTGCCAGCAGCCCAGGGGGGAACACTGAAGCTTTCTTT
J: TRBJ1-5; D: .; V: TRBV28; size: .; CDR3: CASTLQGGQPQHF; DNA: TGTGCCAGCACCTTACAGGGCGGTCAGCCCCAGCATTTT
J: TRBJ1-1; D: .; V: TRBV28; size: .; CDR3: CASSFEEKAFF; DNA: TGTGCCAGCAGTTTTGAGGAGAAAGCTTTCTTT
J: TRBJ1-6; D: .; V: TRBV7-2; size: .; CDR3: CASSFSGGNSPLHF; DNA: TGTGCCAGCAGCTTTTCAGGAGGCAATTCACCCCTCCACTTT
J: TRBJ2-2; D: .; V: TRBV19; size: .; CDR3: CASSQRQVSGELFF; DNA: TGTGCCAGTAGTCAACGACAGGTGTCCGGGGAGCTGTTTTTT
J: TRBJ1-6; D: TRBD1; V: TRBV30; size: .; CDR3: CAWSKGQLNSPLHF; DNA: TGTGCCTGGAGTAAGGGACAGCTAAATTCACCCCTCCACTTT
J: TRBJ1-5; D: .; V: TRBV7-8; size: few; CDR3: CASSLAQGNQPQHF; DNA: TGTGCCAGCAGCTTAGCGCAGGGTAATCAGCCCCAGCATTTT
J: TRBJ1-4; D: TRBD1; V: TRBV5-6; size: .; CDR3: CASSYLGQGKVGEKLFF; DNA: TGTGCCAGCAGCTACCTGGGACAGGGGAAGGTCGGAGAAAAACTGTTTTTT
J: TRBJ2-5; D: .; V: TRBV6-2/TRBV6-3; size: once; CDR3: CASSSHGGRWETQYF; DNA: TGTGCCAGCAGTAGCCACGGGGGGCGTTGGGAGACCCAGTACTTC
J: TRBJ2-1; D: TRBD1; V: TRBV5-1; size: .; CDR3: CASSPDRVGNEQFF; DNA: TGCGCCAGCAGCCCCGACAGGGTCGGCAATGAGCAGTTCTTC
J: TRBJ2-5; D: TRBD2; V: TRBV11-3; size: .; CDR3: CASSRGDQETQYF; DNA: TGTGCCAGCAGTCGGGGGGACCAAGAGACCCAGTACTTC
J: TRBJ1-4; D: TRBD1; V: TRBV6-5; size: .; CDR3: CASSYSGTGGNEKLFF; DNA: TGTGCCAGCAGTTACTCCGGGACAGGCGGGAATGAAAAACTGTTTTTT
J: TRBJ2-2; D: TRBD2; V: TRBV4-3; size: .; CDR3: CASSQTRTSGRDRYGGELFF; DNA: TGCGCCAGCAGCCAGACCAGGACTAGCGGGAGGGATCGGTACGGCGGGGAGCTGTTTTTT
J: TRBJ1-2; D: .; V: TRBV4-2; size: .; CDR3: CASSQEGRPNYGYTF; DNA: TGTGCCAGCAGCCAAGAGGGGCGACCTAACTATGGCTACACCTTC
J: TRBJ2-2; D: .; V: TRBV28; size: .; CDR3: CASKGGAGTGELFF; DNA: TGTGCCAGCAAAGGCGGGGCGGGCACCGGGGAGCTGTTTTTT
J: TRBJ2-1; D: TRBD2; V: TRBV2; size: .; CDR3: CASSDGLAGSYNEQFF; DNA: TGTGCCAGCAGCGACGGACTAGCGGGATCCTACAATGAGCAGTTCTTC
J: TRBJ2-5; D: TRBD1; V: TRBV25-1; size: .; CDR3: CASSTGGQLQETQYF; DNA: TGTGCCAGCAGTACAGGGGGCCAGCTACAAGAGACCCAGTACTTC
J: TRBJ2-2; D: .; V: TRBV27; size: .; CDR3: CASSSLNTGELFF; DNA: TGTGCCAGCAGTTCCCTTAACACCGGGGAGCTGTTTTTT
J: TRBJ1-4; D: .; V: TRBV3-1/TRBV3-2; size: .; CDR3: CASSQSGGTNEKLFF; DNA: TGTGCCAGCAGCCAATCGGGGGGAACTAATGAAAAACTGTTTTTT
J: TRBJ2-4; D: .; V: TRBV3-1/TRBV3-2; size: .; CDR3: CASRDSGYGNIQYF; DNA: TGTGCCAGCAGGGACTCCGGTTATGGTAACATTCAGTACTTC
J: TRBJ2-5; D: .; V: TRBV5-5; size: .; CDR3: CASSLVQDKETQYF; DNA: TGTGCCAGCAGCTTGGTCCAGGACAAAGAGACCCAGTACTTC
J: TRBJ2-2; D: .; V: TRBV5-1; size: .; CDR3: CASSATGQNTGELFF; DNA: TGCGCCAGCAGCGCGACAGGACAGAACACCGGGGAGCTGTTTTTT
J: TRBJ1-2; D: .; V: TRBV15; size: .; CDR3: CATSRDRNFYGYTF; DNA: TGTGCCACCAGCAGAGACAGGAACTTCTATGGCTACACCTTC
J: TRBJ1-1; D: .; V: TRBV2; size: .; CDR3: CASSEDSMVPFF; DNA: TGTGCCAGCAGTGAAGACAGCATGGTACCTTTCTTT
J: TRBJ2-3; D: .; V: TRBV5-1; size: .; CDR3: CASSGAGSSTDTQYF; DNA: TGCGCCAGCAGCGGGGCAGGCTCTAGCACAGATACGCAGTATTTT
J: TRBJ1-4; D: .; V: TRBV28; size: .; CDR3: CASSSTGANEKLFF; DNA: TGTGCCAGCAGTTCGACAGGTGCCAATGAAAAACTGTTTTTT
J: TRBJ1-1; D: .; V: TRBV7-2; size: .; CDR3: CASSLGYRVKDTEAFF; DNA: TGTGCCAGCAGCTTGGGATACAGGGTGAAGGACACTGAAGCTTTCTTT
J: TRBJ1-1; D: .; V: TRBV5-4; size: .; CDR3: CASSSQTGKIAEAFF; DNA: TGTGCCAGCAGCTCACAGACAGGTAAAATCGCTGAAGCTTTCTTT
J: TRBJ2-1; D: .; V: TRBV7-9; size: once; CDR3: CASSRQGVSYNEQFF; DNA: TGTGCCAGCAGCCGTCAAGGGGTCTCCTACAATGAGCAGTTCTTC
J: TRBJ2-1; D: TRBD2; V: TRBV7-6; size: .; CDR3: CASSLVRGSGRRWDEQFF; DNA: TGTGCCAGCAGCTTAGTTAGGGGAAGCGGGAGGAGGTGGGATGAGCAGTTCTTC
J: TRBJ2-7; D: .; V: TRBV21-1; size: few; CDR3: CASSIRTGISYEQYF; DNA: TGTGCCAGCAGCATTCGGACAGGGATATCCTACGAGCAGTACTTC
J: TRBJ2-7; D: .; V: TRBV6-5; size: .; CDR3: CASSPRRGSVNEQYF; DNA: TGTGCCAGCAGTCCCCGCCGGGGGAGTGTCAACGAGCAGTACTTC
J: TRBJ2-1; D: TRBD2; V: TRBV12-5; size: .; CDR3: CASGLATSGRNSEQFF; DNA: TGTGCTAGTGGTTTGGCGACTAGCGGGAGGAACAGCGAGCAGTTCTTC
J: TRBJ2-7; D: TRBD2; V: TRBV28; size: once; CDR3: CASSWGGLAGEGYEQYF; DNA: TGTGCCAGCAGTTGGGGCGGGCTAGCGGGAGAGGGTTACGAGCAGTACTTC
J: TRBJ2-5; D: .; V: TRBV5-5; size: .; CDR3: CASSQRTDYLSETQYF; DNA: TGTGCCAGCAGCCAACGGACGGACTATCTATCAGAGACCCAGTACTTC
J: TRBJ2-2; D: TRBD2; V: TRBV5-6; size: .; CDR3: CASSYRLAADTGELFF; DNA: TGTGCCAGCAGCTATAGACTAGCGGCTGACACCGGGGAGCTGTTTTTT
J: TRBJ2-7; D: .; V: TRBV5-4; size: .; CDR3: CASSLGPTTYEQYF; DNA: TGTGCCAGCAGCTTGGGACCGACTACCTACGAGCAGTACTTC
J: TRBJ2-3; D: TRBD2; V: TRBV10-3; size: .; CDR3: CAITTGTSGGTDTQYF; DNA: TGTGCCATCACTACTGGGACTAGCGGAGGCACAGATACGCAGTATTTT
J: TRBJ1-4; D: .; V: TRBV5-1; size: .; CDR3: CASSMLGQPNEKLFF; DNA: TGCGCCAGCAGCATGCTGGGACAACCTAATGAAAAACTGTTTTTT
J: TRBJ2-7; D: .; V: TRBV2; size: .; CDR3: CASSGGPRVGFYEQYF; DNA: TGTGCCAGCAGTGGGGGCCCTCGGGTTGGATTCTACGAGCAGTACTTC
J: TRBJ2-1; D: TRBD2; V: TRBV7-3; size: .; CDR3: CASSTGTSGSGGEQFF; DNA: TGTGCCAGCAGCACCGGGACTAGCGGGAGCGGGGGGGAGCAGTTCTTC
J: TRBJ2-1; D: TRBD2; V: TRBV11-2; size: .; CDR3: CASSSSLAGGQNEQFF; DNA: TGTGCCAGCAGCTCCTCTCTAGCGGGAGGGCAGAATGAGCAGTTCTTC
J: TRBJ2-6; D: .; V: TRBV7-2; size: .; CDR3: CASSLGSSGANVLTF; DNA: TGTGCCAGCAGCTTAGGTTCGTCGGGGGCCAACGTCCTGACTTTC
J: TRBJ1-2; D: TRBD1; V: TRBV7-8; size: .; CDR3: CASSLTGEAHGYTF; DNA: TGTGCCAGCAGCTTGACAGGGGAAGCTCATGGCTACACCTTC
J: TRBJ2-1; D: TRBD1; V: TRBV25-1; size: once; CDR3: CASSRTGGYNEQFF; DNA: TGTGCCAGCAGTAGGACAGGGGGGTACAATGAGCAGTTCTTC
J: TRBJ2-4; D: TRBD2; V: TRBV18; size: once; CDR3: CASSRTSGSFWSKNIQYF; DNA: TGTGCCAGCTCCCGAACTAGCGGGAGTTTTTGGAGCAAAAACATTCAGTACTTC